The following is a T cell receptor (beta chain) sequence with its context. Its target is unknown. This CDR3 contains 11 residues. V gave up 5 bases and J gave up 3 bases, with 8 bases separating them. Germline lookup yields CDR1 DFQATT and CDR2 SNEGSKA (reference sequence). This sample is drawn from a study of cytomegalovirus exposure and HLA in healthy donors. With 60 Vbeta and 13 Jbeta primers, the PCR was carried out. Profiling relied on immunoSEQ multiplex PCR, and the TCRdb table lists in-frame clones only, not all of them. The sample consists of over 150,000 clones, 77% of them appearing once. Study results and caveats: Further analysis, carried out later, found HLA-associated TCR beta chains more clonally expanded than equally common other chains. Testing in vitro showed a few CMV-associated chains specific for CMV antigens. In a later analysis, common viral pathogens appeared linked to several of the most significant clusters.

The origin of this receptor is a woman between 35 and 50 years old in good health and CMV-seropositive. The chain uses TRBV20-1 and TRBJ2-7; maybe TRBD1 (6 bases). Sequencing was done on a sample of PBMCs. In DNA, the CDR3 is TGCAGTGCTTTACAGGGCTACGAGCAGTACTTC. Translation: CSALQGYEQYF.